Here is one T cell receptor beta chain with its context. This record belongs to a study of technical replicates of blood from a handful of donors. Data came from immunoSEQ multiplex PCR; TCRdb stores just in-frame clones and leaves some out. The profile shows approximately 73,000 clones, roughly 93% of them singletons. Germline V gene data show CDR1 as SGHTA and CDR2 as FQGNSA. The CDR3 has 14 residues. V lost 5 bases, J lost 6 bases, and 14 bases lay in between. The sequence was obtained from a human donor in good health. The sample was T cells isolated from PBMCs. The chain recombines TRBV7-2 with TRBJ2-1; a weak D match, TRBD1 (5 bases). DNA for the CDR3: TGTGCCAGCAGCCCGGATGGACATTTCAATGAGCAGTTCTTC. Translated, it gives CASSPDGHFNEQFF.